Included here is one T cell receptor beta chain sequence, with context. Its antigen is undetermined. This entry is derived from a study of shared clonotypes between healthy human individuals. Terminally differentiated effector memory CD45RA+ cells were excluded from the naive CD8 cells, which were CD45RO-negative and positively selected for CCR7. Among the donors, all were Caucasian adults who lived in Nashville, Tennessee. Study results and limitations: Depth was large, yet rarefaction showed that sorted-subset sequencing was incomplete. Memory subsets had estimated richness that was generally smaller than that of naive subsets.

As originally analysed: In the immunoSEQ data, sequences were junction-only and lacked quality scores, so filtering differed. Profiled with immunoSEQ multiplex PCR; TCRdb holds only in-frame clones, not every one. V, J and clone size were drawn from that table, and D and trimming were deduced from the DNA. Among millions of clones listed, around 96% were seen once. The CDR3 covers 14 residues. The V gene's germline CDR1 is MGHRA and CDR2 YSYEKL. V gave up 1 base and J gave up 9 bases, with 13 bases separating them. The sequence came from a man aged 18 to 29 in good health. The gene calls are TRBV4-1 and TRBJ1-5; D remains unclear. The sequencing input was naive CD8+ T cells sorted from blood. CDR3: CASSQGQVLWPQHF. The CDR3 DNA reads as TGCGCCAGCAGCCAAGGGCAGGTCCTCTGGCCCCAGCATTTT.